The rows below give T cell receptor beta chains drawn from one sample of a study of blood T cell repertoires in COVID-19. Libraries were prepared by immunoSEQ multiplex PCR; TCRdb keeps only in-frame clonotypes and omits some of them. The sample includes 90,000 to 110,000 clones, less than 90% seen only once; the top ten take around 4.1%. The specimen was peripheral blood. The origin of the receptors is a man in his forties or fifties with acute or convalescent COVID-19. Both conserved end residues are part of each CDR3. D genes are given only for firm matches. A clone size is listed for some rows: how often the clone was seen (once, few, many), or a class if it is expanded.

CDR3 DNA,CDR3 protein,V gene,clone size,D gene,J gene
TGTGCCAGCAAACTCTACGAGCAGTACTTC,CASKLYEQYF,TRBV28,-,-,TRBJ2-7
TGTGCCAGCAGCGTCGGACAGGGGGCATACTACGAGCAGTACTTC,CASSVGQGAYYEQYF,TRBV9,-,TRBD1,TRBJ2-7
TGTGCCACCAGTGATCCCGGGTCAGGGTGGGACGAGCAGTACTTC,CATSDPGSGWDEQYF,TRBV24-1,-,-,TRBJ2-7
TGTGCCAGCAGCGTAGGATATAGCGGGAACACAGATACGCAGTATTTT,CASSVGYSGNTDTQYF,TRBV9,-,TRBD2,TRBJ2-3
TGTGCCAGCAGCGATACTAGCGGGGGGTTCAGTTTAGATACGCAGTATTTT,CASSDTSGGFSLDTQYF,TRBV4-2,-,TRBD2,TRBJ2-3
TGCGCCAGCAGCCAAGGGTTTGGACAGGAGGGCACAGATACGCAGTATTTT,CASSQGFGQEGTDTQYF,TRBV4-1,-,TRBD1,TRBJ2-3
TGTGCCAGTAGTATGTCAAGTCAGGGGGGTCCGTGGAACACTGAAGCTTTCTTT,CASSMSSQGGPWNTEAFF,TRBV19,once,TRBD1,TRBJ1-1
TGCGCCAGCAGACCCGGGACTAGTAATTACGAGCAGTACTTC,CASRPGTSNYEQYF,TRBV10-2,-,TRBD2,TRBJ2-7
TGTGCCAGTAGCGGGACAGCGTCCTACAATGAGCAGTTCTTC,CASSGTASYNEQFF,TRBV19,-,TRBD1,TRBJ2-1
TGTGCCAGCAGTTACTCCGGGACAGGGGTGGGTGAAAAACTGTTTTTT,CASSYSGTGVGEKLFF,TRBV6-5,-,TRBD1,TRBJ1-4
TGTGCCAGCAGCCACGGACTAGCGGGAGGACTGATATACAATGAGCAGTTCTTC,CASSHGLAGGLIYNEQFF,TRBV14,few,TRBD2,TRBJ2-1
TGTGCCTTGACAGTAGCCAACACTGAAGCTTTCTTT,CALTVANTEAFF,TRBV30,-,-,TRBJ1-1
TGTGCCAGCAGGATAGAGACAGATACGCAGTATTTT,CASRIETDTQYF,TRBV2,-,-,TRBJ2-3
TGTGCCAGCAGCTTAGGGGGAAGGAACACTGAAGCTTTCTTT,CASSLGGRNTEAFF,TRBV5-4,-,-,TRBJ1-1
TGTGCCAGCAGTTTGGACAGGGAGCCCTATGGCTACACCTTC,CASSLDREPYGYTF,TRBV2,-,TRBD1,TRBJ1-2
TGTGCCAGCAGTTTCGGGCAGGGGTTCATCTACGAGCAGTACTTC,CASSFGQGFIYEQYF,TRBV27,-,-,TRBJ2-7
TGTGCCAGCAGTTACCGCACATTTAATTATAGCAATCAGCCCCAGCATTTT,CASSYRTFNYSNQPQHF,TRBV6-2/TRBV6-3,-,-,TRBJ1-5
TGTGCCAGCAGCTCCCGCGGTGTGTACGAGCAGTACTTC,CASSSRGVYEQYF,TRBV11-2,-,-,TRBJ2-7
TGTGCCAGCAGAAACGGGATCCAAGGAGGAATCTACGAGCAGTACTTC,CASRNGIQGGIYEQYF,TRBV11-3,-,-,TRBJ2-7
TGTGCCAGCAGCCCCGGACAGGGGATGGGTACTGAAGCTTTCTTT,CASSPGQGMGTEAFF,TRBV7-2,few,TRBD1,TRBJ1-1
TGCGCCAGCAGCTTGAACGAGTTGGGCGCCAGTCACAATGAGCAGTTCTTC,CASSLNELGASHNEQFF,TRBV5-1,-,-,TRBJ2-1
TGTGCCAGCAGTTCCCGGACTGCCTCCAACGAGCAGTACTTC,CASSSRTASNEQYF,TRBV27,-,-,TRBJ2-7
TGTGCCAGCAGCTTAGCGGCTAGCGTCTCCTACGAGCAGTACTTC,CASSLAASVSYEQYF,TRBV11-3,-,-,TRBJ2-7
TGTGCCAGCAGTTTACAAATTTATGGCTACACCTTC,CASSLQIYGYTF,TRBV12-3/TRBV12-4,-,-,TRBJ1-2
TGTGCCAGCAGCTCCCGCACCCCGGGACAGGCTGAAGCTTTCTTT,CASSSRTPGQAEAFF,TRBV7-9,-,TRBD1,TRBJ1-1
TGTGCCAGCAGCGGCCTAGCGGGGGGACCAAGCTCCTACGAGCAGTACTTC,CASSGLAGGPSSYEQYF,TRBV7-9,-,TRBD2,TRBJ2-7
TGTGCCAGCAGCCCATGGCGGGGTCACACAGATACGCAGTATTTT,CASSPWRGHTDTQYF,TRBV7-9,-,-,TRBJ2-3
TGTGCCAGCAGTTACCGGGTGGGGGCGGCCTGGGGAGAGCAGTACTTC,CASSYRVGAAWGEQYF,TRBV6-5,-,-,TRBJ2-7
TGTGCTAGTGGTCCCTCCCGACTAGTCTATAATGAGCAGTTCTTC,CASGPSRLVYNEQFF,TRBV12-5,-,-,TRBJ2-1
TGTGCCTGGAGTAAGGGGGGGCTACCAGATACGCAGTATTTT,CAWSKGGLPDTQYF,TRBV30,-,-,TRBJ2-3
TGTGCCAGCAGTTTGACAGGGGGTCGAACCTACGAGCAGTACTTC,CASSLTGGRTYEQYF,TRBV6-5,-,TRBD1,TRBJ2-7
TGTGCCAGCAGCTTGGGTTTCGGGGGGAGCGCTGAAGCTTTCTTT,CASSLGFGGSAEAFF,TRBV7-9,-,-,TRBJ1-1
TGTGCCAGCAGTTTACCTGCAACTAATGAAAAACTGTTTTTT,CASSLPATNEKLFF,TRBV28,-,-,TRBJ1-4
TGTGCCAGCAGTTTATCTTTCGCGGTGGGGGGACTTGGACCCCCTGAAGCTTTCTTT,CASSLSFAVGGLGPPEAFF,TRBV27,-,-,TRBJ1-1
TGTGCCAGCCAGCCAAAAAGGGGGAACACTGAAGCTTTCTTT,CASQPKRGNTEAFF,TRBV13,-,-,TRBJ1-1
TGTGCCAGCAGATCTCCCCCGACAGGGGCTGAAAAACTGTTTTTT,CASRSPPTGAEKLFF,TRBV28,once,TRBD1,TRBJ1-4
TGTGCCAGTAGTATTGGCGAGACAGGTCTCACTGAAGCTTTCTTT,CASSIGETGLTEAFF,TRBV19,-,-,TRBJ1-1
TGTGCCAGCAGCTTGGAGGCCGGGGTCGAGACCCAGTACTTC,CASSLEAGVETQYF,TRBV5-6,once,-,TRBJ2-5
TGTGCCAGCAGAAAAACGGGACAGGGGGGCAACGAGCAGTACTTC,CASRKTGQGGNEQYF,TRBV6-5,-,TRBD1,TRBJ2-7
TGTGCCAGCAGCTTCCCTCCTAGCGGAGACCTCTACAATGAGCAGTTCTTC,CASSFPPSGDLYNEQFF,TRBV5-6,-,TRBD2,TRBJ2-1
TGTGCCAGCAGGCTTAAGTCGGGTGGCTATGGCTACACCTTC,CASRLKSGGYGYTF,TRBV5-6,-,-,TRBJ1-2
TGTGCCAGCAGTTACACGCCAGGGGGTACTGAAGCTTTCTTT,CASSYTPGGTEAFF,TRBV6-5,-,TRBD1,TRBJ1-1
TGCGCCAGCAGCTTCGGGGGACTGGATGAGACCCAGTACTTC,CASSFGGLDETQYF,TRBV5-1,-,-,TRBJ2-5
TGTGCCAGCACCGTAGGGGACAGGGACGAAAAACTGTTTTTT,CASTVGDRDEKLFF,TRBV11-2,-,TRBD1,TRBJ1-4
TGTGCCAGCAGCTCAGGGGAGGGCTACACCTTC,CASSSGEGYTF,TRBV7-9,few,-,TRBJ1-2
TGTGCCAGCAGTTACGGGGACAGCCTCCAAGAGACCCAGTACTTC,CASSYGDSLQETQYF,TRBV6-5,-,TRBD1,TRBJ2-5
TGTGCCAGCAGCCCGACTAGCGGGTACACCGGGGAGCTGTTTTTT,CASSPTSGYTGELFF,TRBV6-5,-,TRBD2,TRBJ2-2